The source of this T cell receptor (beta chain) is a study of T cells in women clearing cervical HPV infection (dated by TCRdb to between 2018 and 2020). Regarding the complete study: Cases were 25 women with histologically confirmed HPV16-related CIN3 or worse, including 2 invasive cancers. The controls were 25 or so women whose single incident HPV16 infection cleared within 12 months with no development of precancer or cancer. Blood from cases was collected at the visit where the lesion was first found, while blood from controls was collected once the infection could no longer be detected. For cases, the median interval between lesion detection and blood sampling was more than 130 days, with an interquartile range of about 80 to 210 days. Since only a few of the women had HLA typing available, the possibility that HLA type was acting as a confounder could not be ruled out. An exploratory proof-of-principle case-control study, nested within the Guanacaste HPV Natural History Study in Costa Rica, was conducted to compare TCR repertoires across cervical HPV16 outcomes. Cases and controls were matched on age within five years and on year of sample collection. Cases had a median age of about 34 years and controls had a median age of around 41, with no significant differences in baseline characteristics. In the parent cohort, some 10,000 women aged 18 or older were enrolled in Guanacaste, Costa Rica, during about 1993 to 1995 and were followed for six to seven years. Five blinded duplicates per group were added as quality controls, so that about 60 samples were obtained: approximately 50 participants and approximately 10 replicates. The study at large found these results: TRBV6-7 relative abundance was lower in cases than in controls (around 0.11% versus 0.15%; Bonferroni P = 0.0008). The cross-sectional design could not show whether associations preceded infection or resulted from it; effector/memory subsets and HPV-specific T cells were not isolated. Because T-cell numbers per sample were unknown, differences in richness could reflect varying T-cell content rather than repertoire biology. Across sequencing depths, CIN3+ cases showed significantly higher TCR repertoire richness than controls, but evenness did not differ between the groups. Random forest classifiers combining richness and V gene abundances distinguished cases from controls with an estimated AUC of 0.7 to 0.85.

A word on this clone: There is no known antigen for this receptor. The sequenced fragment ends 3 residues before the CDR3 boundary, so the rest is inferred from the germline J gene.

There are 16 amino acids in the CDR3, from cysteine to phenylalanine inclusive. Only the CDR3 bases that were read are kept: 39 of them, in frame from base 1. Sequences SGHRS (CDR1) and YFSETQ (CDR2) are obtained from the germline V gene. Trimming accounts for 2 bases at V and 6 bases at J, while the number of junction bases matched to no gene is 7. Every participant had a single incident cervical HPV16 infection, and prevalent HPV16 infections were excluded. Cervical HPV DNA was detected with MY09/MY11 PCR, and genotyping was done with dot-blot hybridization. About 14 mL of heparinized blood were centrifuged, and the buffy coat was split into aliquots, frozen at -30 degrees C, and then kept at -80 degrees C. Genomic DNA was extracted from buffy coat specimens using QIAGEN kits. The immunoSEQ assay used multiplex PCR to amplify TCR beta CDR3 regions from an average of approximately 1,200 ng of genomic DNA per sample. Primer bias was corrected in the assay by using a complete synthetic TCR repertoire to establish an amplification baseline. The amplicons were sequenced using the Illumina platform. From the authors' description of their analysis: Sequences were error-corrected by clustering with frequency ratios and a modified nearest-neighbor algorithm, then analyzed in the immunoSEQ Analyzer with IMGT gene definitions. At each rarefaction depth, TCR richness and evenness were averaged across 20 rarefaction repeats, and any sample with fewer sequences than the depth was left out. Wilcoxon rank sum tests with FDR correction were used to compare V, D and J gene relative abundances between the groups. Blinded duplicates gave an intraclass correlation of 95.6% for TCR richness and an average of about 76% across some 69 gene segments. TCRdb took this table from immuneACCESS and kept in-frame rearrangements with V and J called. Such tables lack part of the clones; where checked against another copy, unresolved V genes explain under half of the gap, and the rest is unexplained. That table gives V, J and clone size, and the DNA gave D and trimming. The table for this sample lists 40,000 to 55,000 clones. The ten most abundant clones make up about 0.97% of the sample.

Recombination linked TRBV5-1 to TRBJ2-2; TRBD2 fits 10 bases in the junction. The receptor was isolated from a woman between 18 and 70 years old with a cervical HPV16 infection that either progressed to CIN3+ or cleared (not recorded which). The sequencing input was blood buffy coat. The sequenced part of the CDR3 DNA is TGCGCCAGCAGCTTCTCTAGCGGGGGAGTCGCCGGGGAG. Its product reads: CASSFSSGGVAGE. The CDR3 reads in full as CASSFSSGGVAGELFF.